The 30 T cell receptor beta chains below all came from one sample that was sequenced in a study of T cells in localized non-small cell lung cancer. Generated by immunoSEQ multiplex PCR, the TCRdb table keeps only in-frame clones and is missing some. The sample contains about 36,000 clones, roughly 87% of which appear only once. This material consisted of peripheral blood, taken before any cancer treatment. Source of these receptors: a woman aged 35 to 70 with stage I lung adenocarcinoma.

The chain recombines TRBV11-1 with TRBJ2-7; D not certain. Between the trimmed V and J ends, which lost 1 base and 2 bases, there was a span of 3 bases. The CDR3 covers 12 residues. Germline V gene sequence: CDR1 SGHAT, CDR2 FQDESV (reference sequence). CDR3 DNA sequence: TGTGCCAGCAGCTTAGGGACCTACGAGCAGTACTTC. This codes for CASSLGTYEQYF.

The chain couples TRBV5-1 to TRBJ1-2; 8 bases are a match to TRBD1. The germline CDR1 and CDR2 sequences are SGHRS and YFSETQ. V shed 1 base, J shed 6 bases, and the junction held 5 bases outside the gene matches. The CDR3 is made up of 14 amino acids. CDR3 sequence reads: CASSLTGGKDGYTF. DNA of the CDR3: TGCGCCAGCAGCTTGACAGGGGGAAAGGATGGCTACACCTTC.

The J gene is TRBJ2-2, the V gene TRBV18, with 8 positions matching TRBD2. Germline V gives CDR1 KGHSH, CDR2 LQKENI. The V and J ends lost 3 bases and 4 bases, in that order; junction bases with no gene match: 7. CDR3 length: 16 amino acids. The CDR3 bases are TGTGCCAGCTCACCCCGGACTAGCCTCATCACCGGGGAGCTGTTTTTT. Translation gives CASSPRTSLITGELFF.

This sequence joins TRBV7-9 and TRBJ1-3; D ambiguous. V lost 5 bases, J lost 0 bases, and 14 bases lay in between. Germline CDR1 SEHNR, CDR2 FQNEAQ (reference sequence). This CDR3 is 16 amino acids long. The CDR3: CASSHSLTSSGNTIYF. The DNA for the CDR3 is TGTGCCAGCAGCCACTCCCTGACGAGCTCTGGAAACACCATATATTTT.

The chain employs TRBV6-5 and TRBJ1-2; D remains unclear. The CDR3 loop spans 12 amino acids. The germline V and J ends were trimmed by 8 bases and 2 bases, with 9 bases remaining between them. CDR1 and CDR2 (germline): MNHEY, SVGAGI. The CDR3, as DNA: TGTGCCAGCCGGGCGGACAACTATGGCTACACCTTC. Its protein is CASRADNYGYTF.

In its sample, this clone was seen once. V usage is TRBV6-6 and J usage is TRBJ1-5; no clear D gene. The V and J ends lost 6 bases and 5 bases respectively, with 11 bases between them. The germline CDR1 and CDR2 sequences are MNHNY and SVGAGI (reference sequence). The length of the CDR3 is 13 residues. CDR3 residues: CASSQDGDQPQHF. The CDR3 DNA is TGTGCCAGCAGCCAGGACGGGGATCAGCCCCAGCATTTT.

CDR3 loop: CASSLKRVPSYNEQFF. In DNA, the CDR3 is TGTGCCAGCAGCCTAAAGAGGGTCCCCAGCTACAATGAGCAGTTCTTC. V gene TRBV7-8 combines with J gene TRBJ2-1; the D gene is possibly TRBD2 (5 bases). This CDR3 spans 16 amino acids. CDR1 SGHVS and CDR2 FQNEAQ come from the germline V gene. V shed 5 bases and J shed 3 bases, with 17 bases lying between them.

This clone was counted between two and nine times. The CDR3 region has the DNA TGTGCCAGCAGCTTGGAGTTGATGAGGAATTCACCCCTCCACTTT. This encodes CASSLELMRNSPLHF. V is TRBV5-4 and J is TRBJ1-6; D ambiguous. Trimming left V 0 bases short and J 7 bases short, with 11 bases between. In germline, CDR1 is SGHNT, CDR2 YYREEE (reference sequence). The CDR3 contains 15 residues.

In the case of this clone: Other DNA sequences of this sample code for an identical CDR3. The V gene is TRBV7-2, the J gene TRBJ2-6; D is ambiguous. The CDR3 contains 14 residues. V dropped 1 base and J dropped 1 base, with 2 bases sitting between them. The germline gives CDR1 SGHTA, CDR2 FQGNSA. CDR3 protein: CASSLGSGANVLTF. The DNA for the CDR3 is TGTGCCAGCAGCTTAGGTTCTGGGGCCAACGTCCTGACTTTC.

This clone has only one observation. The V and J genes are TRBV25-1 and TRBJ2-7; D gene uncertain. Germline V gene sequence: CDR1 MGHDK, CDR2 SYGVNS. This CDR3 is 11 amino acids long. V shed 3 bases and J shed 3 bases, with 3 bases lying between them. The CDR3 region is CASSEFYEQYF. The DNA for the CDR3 is TGTGCCAGCAGTGAGTTCTACGAGCAGTACTTC.

The chain links TRBV5-8 to TRBJ2-7; a possible D gene is TRBD1 (6 bases). The ends were cut back, 3 bases at V and 9 bases at J, with 19 bases in the middle. The germline CDR1 and CDR2 sequences are SGHTS and YDEGEE. The CDR3 has 14 residues. The CDR3 DNA reads as TGTGCCAGCAGCTCGTTGGACAGTAGGTCACGGCAGTACTTC. It is translated as CASSSLDSRSRQYF. The variable domain in full, with the rest retrieved from reference TRBV5-8 and TRBJ2-7, is EAGVTQSPTHLIKTRGQQATLRCSPISGHTSVYWYQQALGLGLQFLLWYDEGEERNRGNFPPRFSGRQFPNYSSELNVNALELEDSALYLCASSSLDSRSRQYFGPGTRLTVT.

The chain links TRBV27 to TRBJ1-3, with D possibly being TRBD1 (6 bases). The CDR3 covers 14 residues. V shed 5 bases and J shed 4 bases, with 12 bases lying between them. Germline V CDR1 and CDR2: MNHEY, SMNVEV (reference sequence). CDR3 in DNA: TGTGCCAGCAGTCACAGGGTGTCAGGAAACACCATATATTTT. Amino acids: CASSHRVSGNTIYF.

The chain couples TRBV11-3 to TRBJ1-6; 7 nucleotides align to TRBD1. After removal of 2 bases from V and 5 bases from J, the junction contained 6 bases not matched to a gene. Per germline, CDR1 SGHNT and CDR2 YENEEA. CDR3 length: 16 residues. The CDR3 region is CASSLRGGQNNSPLHF. The CDR3 nucleotides read TGTGCCAGCAGCTTAAGAGGGGGACAGAATAATTCACCCCTCCACTTT.

The sample holds one count of this clone. The gene calls are TRBV7-2 and TRBJ1-3, with TRBD1 identical over 7 bases. V lost 5 bases and J lost 2; bases outside the gene matches: 3. Germline CDR1 and CDR2: SGHTA and FQGNSA. CDR3 length equals 14 residues. The DNA for the CDR3 is TGTGCCAGCAGCCCCGGGACAGCTGGAAACACCATATATTTT. This translates into CASSPGTAGNTIYF.

The chain employs TRBV5-8 and TRBJ2-6; 8 bases map to TRBD1. The CDR3 is 18 residues long. Looked up from germline, CDR1 is SGHTS and CDR2 is YDEGEE. V lost 4 bases to trimming and J lost 1 base; unmatched junction nucleotides: 10. The CDR3 reads CASSQDAGGASGANVLTF. CDR3 sequence (DNA): TGTGCCAGCAGCCAAGATGCAGGGGGCGCTTCTGGGGCCAACGTCCTGACTTTC. Based on the CDR3 plus reference TRBV5-8 and TRBJ2-6, the full variable domain is EAGVTQSPTHLIKTRGQQATLRCSPISGHTSVYWYQQALGLGLQFLLWYDEGEERNRGNFPPRFSGRQFPNYSSELNVNALELEDSALYLCASSQDAGGASGANVLTFGAGSRLTVL.

The rearrangement links TRBV30 to TRBJ1-5; D may be TRBD1 (5 bases). Germline V gene sequence: CDR1 GTSNPN, CDR2 SVGIG (reference sequence). The V end was cut by 1 base, the J end by 7 bases, with 14 bases between. The length of the CDR3 is 14 residues. The CDR3 reads CAWSGILRDQPQHF. The CDR3 DNA reads as TGTGCCTGGAGTGGGATCCTCCGGGACCAGCCCCAGCATTTT.

This chain uses TRBV2 with TRBJ1-1; D is unclear. This CDR3 is built from 14 residues. Germline CDR1 and CDR2: SNHLY and FYNNEI. Trimming took off 0 bases at V and 1 base at J, with 6 bases between the two ends. CDR3 in amino acids: CASSEASANTEAFF. The CDR3 region has the DNA TGTGCCAGCAGTGAAGCTTCCGCGAACACTGAAGCTTTCTTT.

The V call is TRBV14, the J call TRBJ1-6; 7 bases map to TRBD1. This CDR3 comprises 16 residues. J was trimmed by 8 bases and V by 5 bases; bases with no gene match: 12. Germline CDR1 reads SGHDN; CDR2 reads FVKESK. CDR3 coding DNA: TGTGCCAGCAGCGTAAGGACAGGCTATTCCTATTCACCCCTCCACTTT. This gives the protein CASSVRTGYSYSPLHF. Full variable domain (rest looked up from reference TRBV14 and TRBJ1-6): EAGVTQFPSHSVIEKGQTVTLRCDPISGHDNLYWYRRVMGKEIKFLLHFVKESKQDESGMPNNRFLAERTGGTYSTLKVQPAELEDSGVYFCASSVRTGYSYSPLHFGNGTRLTVT.

This sequence joins TRBV11-2 and TRBJ1-6, with 7 nucleotides matching TRBD1. Germline loops: CDR1 SGHAT, CDR2 FQNNGV. V was pared by 4 bases and J by 6 bases, with 6 bases of the junction left unmatched. The CDR3 extends over 15 amino acids. The CDR3 nucleotides are TGTGCCAGCAGCTCTAGCGGGACAGCTAATTCACCCCTCCACTTT. This codes for CASSSSGTANSPLHF.

The chain carries TRBV28 and TRBJ1-1; TRBD1 might be the D (6 bases). Trimming took 5 bases from V and 4 from J, leaving 8 bases between them. The germline V gene encodes CDR1 MDHEN and CDR2 SYDVKM. This CDR3 has 12 residues. CDR3 DNA: TGTGCCAGCAGTCCCAGGGGCACTGAAGCTTTCTTT. It is translated as CASSPRGTEAFF.

The rearrangement uses TRBV19 and TRBJ2-5; a possible D gene is TRBD1 (5 bases). The germline V and J ends were trimmed by 3 bases and 3 bases, with 14 bases remaining between them. Germline CDR1 LNHDA, CDR2 SQIVND (reference sequence). The CDR3 sequence is 15 residues long. The CDR3 protein is CASSIRQLKEETQYF. CDR3 coding DNA: TGTGCCAGTAGTATTCGACAGCTGAAAGAAGAGACCCAGTACTTC.

The gene calls are TRBV7-6 and TRBJ1-1; TRBD1 matches 7 bases. The CDR3 has 12 amino acids. From germline, CDR1 is SGHVS and CDR2 FNYEAQ. The V gene end was trimmed by 5 bases and the J gene end by 11 bases; junction bases not matched to a gene: 8. The CDR3 protein is CASSLRTGQAFF. The CDR3 DNA follows: TGTGCCAGCAGCCTCCGGACAGGTCAGGCTTTCTTT. Drawing the rest from reference TRBV7-6 and TRBJ1-1, the complete variable domain is GAGVSQSPRYKVTKRGQDVALRCDPISGHVSLYWYRQALGQGPEFLTYFNYEAQQDKSGLPNDRFSAERPEGSISTLTIQRTEQRDSAMYRCASSLRTGQAFFGQGTRLTVV.

The chain joins TRBV30 to TRBJ2-3; D call uncertain. CDR1 and CDR2 (germline): GTSNPN, SVGIG (reference sequence). V was pared by 5 bases and J by 2 bases, with 8 bases between. There are 12 residues in the CDR3. CDR3 in DNA: TGTGCCTGGTCGGGTGTCACAGATACGCAGTATTTT. It codes for CAWSGVTDTQYF.

This sequence joins TRBV28 and TRBJ2-1; D possibly corresponds to TRBD1 (6 bases). Germline V lookup: CDR1 MDHEN, CDR2 SYDVKM. This CDR3 has 15 amino acids. Between the trimmed V and J ends, which lost 6 bases and 9 bases, there was a span of 21 bases. The CDR3 DNA sequence: TGTGCCAGCAGCTTAGCACAGGGAGAGGTTTCTGAGCAGTTCTTC. Amino acid sequence: CASSLAQGEVSEQFF.

CDR3 bases: TGTGCCAGCACCGGCCGGGACAGGGGATTATATCAGCCCCAGCATTTT. Its translation is CASTGRDRGLYQPQHF. The rearrangement uses TRBV2 and TRBJ1-5, with 10 bases aligning to TRBD1. Germline CDR1 reads SNHLY; CDR2 reads FYNNEI. The V gene end was trimmed by 7 bases and the J gene end by 5 bases; junction bases not matched to a gene: 11. This CDR3 contains 16 residues.

The chain is built from TRBV5-1 and TRBJ2-5, with D possibly matching TRBD2 (5 bases). The V end lost 1 base, the J end lost 2 bases, and 12 bases lay between the germline ends. The CDR3 is 15 residues long. From germline, CDR1 is SGHRS and CDR2 YFSETQ. This chain's CDR3 is CASSLSGVNQETQYF. The DNA for the CDR3 is TGCGCCAGCAGCTTGTCCGGGGTTAATCAAGAGACCCAGTACTTC.

V usage is TRBV19 and J usage is TRBJ2-1; 7 positions match TRBD1. Germline V gene data show CDR1 as LNHDA and CDR2 as SQIVND (reference sequence). V shed 5 bases, J shed 1 base, and the junction held 11 bases outside the gene matches. This CDR3 is 17 amino acids long. The CDR3 loop reads CASSPLHRQGSYNEQFF. Here the CDR3 DNA reads TGTGCCAGTAGTCCCCTTCATCGACAGGGTTCCTACAATGAGCAGTTCTTC.

The rearrangement links TRBV28 to TRBJ1-5; TRBD1 matches at 7 bases. Germline V gene sequence: CDR1 MDHEN, CDR2 SYDVKM. The CDR3 length is 17 residues. V shed 5 bases and J 4 bases; nucleotides not matched to a gene: 14. The CDR3 sequence: CASSPMTGSSWNQPQHF. DNA of the CDR3: TGTGCCAGCAGTCCTATGACAGGGTCGAGTTGGAATCAGCCCCAGCATTTT.

Only one count was recorded for this clone. The chain links TRBV28 to TRBJ1-2; the D gene is possibly TRBD1 (5 bases). Germline CDR1 and CDR2: MDHEN and SYDVKM. CDR3 length equals 12 residues. Trimming pared 4 bases from V and 4 bases from J, leaving 7 bases between. CDR3 in DNA: TGTGCCAGCAGTTCAGACAGCTATGGCTACACCTTC. Its protein product is CASSSDSYGYTF.

The V gene is TRBV28, the J gene TRBJ2-7; D perhaps matches TRBD2 (6 bases). With 2 bases removed from V and 2 bases from J, the gap between germline ends came to 19 bases. Germline V CDR1 and CDR2: MDHEN, SYDVKM. The CDR3 is made up of 17 amino acids. The CDR3 is CASSLVLTGTRTYEQYF. The CDR3 DNA sequence: TGTGCCAGCAGTTTAGTCCTAACCGGGACTCGTACCTACGAGCAGTACTTC.